These 20 T cell receptor beta chains originate from one sample sequenced in a study of CD8+ T cells in alopecia areata. Reverse transcription of extracted RNA yielded cDNA, which provided the sequencing template. Assay used: immunoSEQ multiplex PCR; TCRdb lists only in-frame clones, some missing. Here the sample spans 180,000 or so clones, around 63% being singletons. The sequences come from CD4+ T cells sorted from blood, collected at week 0. Receptors were obtained from a human donor with alopecia areata.

Notes on this clone: This specimen includes other DNA sequences encoding the same CDR3. This chain uses TRBV30 with TRBJ1-1; D is uncertain. Germline V lookup: CDR1 GTSNPN, CDR2 SVGIG (reference sequence). This CDR3 region has 12 residues. V dropped 2 bases and J dropped 2 bases, with 6 bases sitting between them. This chain's CDR3 is CAWSPGNTEAFF. Here the CDR3 DNA reads TGTGCCTGGAGTCCGGGAAACACTGAAGCTTTCTTT.

This chain links TRBV5-7 with TRBJ2-1; perhaps D is TRBD1 or TRBD2 (5 bases each). TRBV5-7 is an ORF; its function is uncertain. V lost 8 bases, J lost 7 bases, and 13 bases lay in between. This CDR3 has 12 residues. The DNA of the CDR3 is TGTGCCAGAATCTTGAGGGGAAATGAGCAGTTCTTC. This gives the protein CARILRGNEQFF.

The J gene is TRBJ1-5, the V gene TRBV15, with D uncertain. CDR1 and CDR2 (germline): LNHNV, YYDKDF (reference sequence). Between the trimmed V and J ends, which lost 4 bases and 1 base, there was a span of 11 bases. The CDR3 is 15 amino acids. The CDR3 DNA reads as TGTGCCACCAGCACAGACTCGGGAAGCAATCAGCCCCAGCATTTT. Its translation is CATSTDSGSNQPQHF.

The chain joins TRBV30 to TRBJ1-4, with unresolved D. V was trimmed by 1 base and J by 0 bases, leaving 6 bases between them. Germline lookup yields CDR1 GTSNPN and CDR2 SVGIG (reference sequence). There are 14 residues in the CDR3. CDR3 bases: TGTGCCTGGAGTGGGGGTGCAACTAATGAAAAACTGTTTTTT. Its protein is CAWSGGATNEKLFF.

This clone appeared a few times. The genes are TRBV29-1 and TRBJ2-7, with D unresolved. Germline V gene sequence: CDR1 SQVTM, CDR2 ANQGSEA. V gave up 6 bases and J gave up 2 bases, with 23 bases separating them. This CDR3 has 16 amino acids. The CDR3 is CSVLGPSARLAYEQYF. CDR3 coding DNA: TGCAGCGTCTTGGGTCCCTCGGCCAGGTTGGCCTACGAGCAGTACTTC.

CDR3 protein: CASSSTASPLHF. The DNA for the CDR3 is TGTGCCAGCAGTTCTACCGCATCACCCCTCCACTTT. The V and J genes are TRBV6-5 and TRBJ1-6; D is unresolved. Trimming removed 4 bases at V and 10 bases at J, with 8 bases between. The germline V gene has CDR1 MNHEY and CDR2 SVGAGI. This CDR3 is built from 12 residues.

The V gene is TRBV29-1, the J gene TRBJ1-1; no definite D call. The V end was cut by 3 bases, the J end by 0 bases, with 8 bases between. CDR1 is SQVTM and CDR2 is ANQGSEA in the germline V gene. CDR3 length equals 13 residues. In DNA form, the CDR3 reads TGCAGCGTTGATGGACGGCTGAACACTGAAGCTTTCTTT. Translating it yields CSVDGRLNTEAFF.

The gene calls are TRBV7-2 and TRBJ2-7; 7 bases are a match to TRBD2. J was trimmed by 2 bases and V by 5 bases; bases with no gene match: 6. This CDR3 is 14 amino acids long. Looked up from germline, CDR1 is SGHTA and CDR2 is FQGNSA. The CDR3 DNA sequence: TGTGCCAGCAGCCCGAGCGGGGAACCCTACGAGCAGTACTTC. It is translated as CASSPSGEPYEQYF. The full variable domain, its missing parts supplied by reference TRBV7-2 and TRBJ2-7, is GAGVSQSPSNKVTEKGKDVELRCDPISGHTALYWYRQSLGQGLEFLIYFQGNSAPDKSGLPSDRFSAERTGGSVSTLTIQRTQQEDSAVYLCASSPSGEPYEQYFGPGTRLTVT.

J is TRBJ2-3 and V is TRBV9, with 8 bases that match TRBD2. Germline V gene sequence: CDR1 SGDLS, CDR2 YYNGEE. After removal of 2 bases from V and 6 bases from J, the junction contained 5 bases not matched to a gene. This CDR3 region has 14 residues. The CDR3 here is CASSVSGVSDTQYF. CDR3 DNA: TGTGCCAGCAGCGTTAGCGGGGTCAGTGATACGCAGTATTTT.

This sequence joins TRBV29-1 and TRBJ2-2; 7 nucleotides line up with TRBD1. J lost 0 bases, V lost 2 bases, and 3 bases had no gene match. Per the germline V gene, CDR1 is SQVTM and CDR2 is ANQGSEA. The CDR3 is made up of 15 amino acids. The CDR3 nucleotides are TGCAGCGTTGAATGGGACAGCCCGAACACCGGGGAGCTGTTTTTT. It yields the protein CSVEWDSPNTGELFF.

This clone was recorded a few times. The V call is TRBV4-2, the J call TRBJ1-6, with 7 bases aligning to TRBD1. With V trimmed by 1 base and J by 7 bases, 7 bases remained unmatched. The CDR3 has 16 residues. Germline V gene sequence: CDR1 LGHNA, CDR2 YNFKEQ. The CDR3 DNA sequence: TGTGCCAGCAGCCAAGTGGACAGGCTGTCGAATTCACCCCTCCACTTT. Its translation: CASSQVDRLSNSPLHF.

The gene calls are TRBV6-5 and TRBJ2-7, with a possible D match to TRBD1 (6 bases). Germline CDR1 reads MNHEY; CDR2 reads SVGAGI. V was pared by 4 bases and J by 0 bases, with 10 bases between. The CDR3 is 14 amino acids. CDR3 loop: CASSSPGHSYEQYF. CDR3 DNA: TGTGCCAGCAGTTCTCCGGGACACTCCTACGAGCAGTACTTC.

On this clone itself: The DNA is left out, because the CDR3 cannot be placed on it with certainty; the CDR3 is given as TCRdb lists it. The rearrangement links TRBV9 to TRBJ1-2; the table's TRBD1 call for D was not verified on the DNA. Germline values: CDR1 SGDLS, CDR2 YYNGEE. The CDR3 is 13 residues long, counting both termini. The CDR3 is CASSVAPGTGNTF.

This chain joins TRBV30 and TRBJ1-1; D is undetermined. Germline values: CDR1 GTSNPN, CDR2 SVGIG (reference sequence). Trimming removed 0 bases from V and 4 bases from J, with 18 bases in between. CDR3 length: 16 amino acids. CDR3 in DNA: TGTGCCTGGAGTGTACTAGGTGGCCCCTTGGGCACTGAAGCTTTCTTT. It codes for CAWSVLGGPLGTEAFF.

The rearrangement links TRBV2 to TRBJ1-6; no clear D gene. CDR3 length: 17 residues. CDR1 SNHLY and CDR2 FYNNEI come from the germline V gene. V gave up 11 bases and J gave up 6 bases, with 26 bases separating them. CDR3 sequence reads: CARSTRPDRLSNSPLHF. As DNA, the CDR3 is TGTGCCCGCTCCACTAGGCCAGACCGCCTCAGTAATTCACCCCTCCACTTT.

The chain employs TRBV5-1 and TRBJ2-7; D is unresolved. The ends were cut back, 4 bases at V and 0 bases at J, with 20 bases in the middle. Germline V gene data show CDR1 as SGHRS and CDR2 as YFSETQ. The CDR3 spans 17 residues. The CDR3 loop reads CASSVNTGSRSSYEQYF. In DNA, the CDR3 is TGCGCCAGCAGCGTAAACACCGGGTCCAGAAGCTCCTACGAGCAGTACTTC.

The chain combines TRBV4-2 with TRBJ1-1; tentative D call: TRBD1 (6 bases). Looked up from germline, CDR1 is LGHNA and CDR2 is YNFKEQ. The germline V and J ends were trimmed by 0 bases and 1 base, with 9 bases remaining between them. The CDR3 spans 15 residues. CDR3 bases: TGTGCCAGCAGCCAAGACGGGACATGGAACACTGAAGCTTTCTTT. Translated, it gives CASSQDGTWNTEAFF.

The chain has TRBV9 and TRBJ2-7, with D perhaps TRBD1 (6 bases). CDR3 length: 15 residues. The ends were cut back, 2 bases at V and 2 bases at J, with 14 bases in the middle. CDR1 is SGDLS and CDR2 is YYNGEE in the germline V gene. The CDR3 protein is CASSVSTRTAYEQYF. Written as DNA, the CDR3 is TGTGCCAGCAGCGTTTCTACCCGGACAGCCTACGAGCAGTACTTC.

This clone was seen a few times. V gene TRBV6-6 combines with J gene TRBJ1-2, with 10 nucleotides matching TRBD1. In germline, CDR1 is MNHNY, CDR2 SVGAGI (reference sequence). The CDR3 is 13 amino acids. After removal of 5 bases from V and 12 bases from J, the junction contained 9 bases not matched to a gene. This chain's CDR3 is CASSPGTGVVNTF. The CDR3 DNA follows: TGTGCCAGCAGTCCTGGGACAGGGGTCGTCAACACCTTC.

The chain recombines TRBV30 with TRBJ1-5; D ambiguous. The CDR3 is 14 residues long. Germline V gene lookup returns CDR1 GTSNPN and CDR2 SVGIG (reference sequence). The V gene lost 2 bases and the J gene lost 2 bases, with 10 bases spanning the gap. In DNA form, the CDR3 reads TGTGCCTGGAGTTCCAGACGGGGCAATCAGCCCCAGCATTTT. It codes for CAWSSRRGNQPQHF. The full variable domain, in which reference TRBV30 and TRBJ1-5 provide the parts outside the CDR3, is SQTIHQWPATLVQPVGSPLSLECTVEGTSNPNLYWYRQAAGRGLQLLFYSVGIGQISSEVPQNLSASRPQDRQFILSSKKLLLSDSGFYLCAWSSRRGNQPQHFGDGTRLSIL.